This T cell receptor (beta chain) originates from a study of glioma-infiltrating T cells. Study-level information: Blood libraries targeted roughly 4- to 11-fold coverage of about 900,000 T cells.

This clonotype came up a few times. Amplification of TCR alpha and beta CDR3 regions from RNA used iRepertoire nested multiplex PCR. TCRdb called the multiplex PCR reads again in MiXCR, with one record for every CDR3 protein. The data show around 350,000 distinct CDR3 sequences, with roughly two fifths seen just once and 9.5% to 15% held by the top ten. CDR3 length: 17 residues. The J segment lost 7 bases and the V segment lost 0 bases, leaving 12 bases of the junction unmatched. Germline assignment: CDR1 LNHNV and CDR2 YYDKDF (reference sequence). The source of this sequence is a human donor with low-grade glioma or glioblastoma, undergoing nonglioma brain surgery, or in good health (not recorded which). The chain employs TRBV15 and TRBJ1-1; 9 bases line up with TRBD1. Sequencing input: glioma tissue, nonneoplastic brain tissue, or PBMCs (not recorded which). The CDR3 nucleotides read TGTGCCACCAGCAGAGATAGGCGGAACAGGGGGCGCGATGAAGCTTTCTTT. Translation gives CATSRDRRNRGRDEAFF.